The rows below give T cell receptor beta chains drawn from one sample of a study of shared clonotypes between healthy human individuals. Data came from immunoSEQ multiplex PCR; TCRdb stores just in-frame clones and leaves some out. The sample holds over 2,000,000 clones, around 93% seen once. Sequenced input: naive CD8+ T cells from PBMCs. These receptors all come from a man between 18 and 35 years old in good health. Some clones in this sample may be carry-over from other donors' samples. CDR3s include the opening cysteine and the closing phenylalanine or tryptophan. Clone size is not always given. Where it is, it says once, few, many or a class for expanded clones.

j_call: TRBJ2-5
v_call: TRBV7-9
clone_size: -
cdr3_aa: CASSSDFSRETQYF

j_call: TRBJ2-7
v_call: TRBV27
clone_size: -
cdr3_aa: CASSLFRDSTYEQYF

j_call: TRBJ2-3
v_call: TRBV4-3
clone_size: -
cdr3_aa: CASSQDYRGGTDTQYF

j_call: TRBJ2-7
v_call: TRBV27
clone_size: -
cdr3_aa: CASSKSGGLEQYF

j_call: TRBJ1-4
v_call: TRBV7-9
clone_size: -
cdr3_aa: CASTPKGEDEKLFF

j_call: TRBJ2-7
v_call: TRBV6-6
clone_size: -
cdr3_aa: CASSYEGPNSYEQYF

j_call: TRBJ1-2
v_call: TRBV2
clone_size: -
cdr3_aa: CASSVEGYGYTF

j_call: TRBJ2-5
v_call: TRBV4-3
clone_size: -
cdr3_aa: CASSQGTGEGETQYF

j_call: TRBJ2-7
v_call: TRBV14
clone_size: -
cdr3_aa: CASSPEKGDGEYEQYF

j_call: TRBJ1-5
v_call: TRBV27
clone_size: once
cdr3_aa: CASSLIGTGGIVGSNQPQHF

j_call: TRBJ2-7
v_call: TRBV2
clone_size: few
cdr3_aa: CASKQITYEQYF

j_call: TRBJ2-7
v_call: TRBV19
clone_size: -
cdr3_aa: CASAGANYEQYF

j_call: TRBJ1-2
v_call: TRBV19
clone_size: -
cdr3_aa: CASSPTPALYDYGYTF

j_call: TRBJ2-7
v_call: TRBV28
clone_size: -
cdr3_aa: CASSLYPGQGTYEQYF

j_call: TRBJ2-1
v_call: TRBV28
clone_size: -
cdr3_aa: CASSFSVGSYNEQFF

j_call: TRBJ2-1
v_call: TRBV19
clone_size: -
cdr3_aa: CASSRTARTDEQFF

j_call: TRBJ1-1
v_call: TRBV30
clone_size: -
cdr3_aa: CAWSVLGRTEAFF

j_call: TRBJ2-3
v_call: TRBV7-3
clone_size: -
cdr3_aa: CASAGLAGGNLDTQYF

j_call: TRBJ1-5
v_call: TRBV7-9
clone_size: once
cdr3_aa: CASSFNGNQPQHF

j_call: TRBJ2-1
v_call: TRBV6-5
clone_size: once
cdr3_aa: CASTQGRGGDNEQFF

j_call: TRBJ2-1
v_call: TRBV11-1
clone_size: -
cdr3_aa: CASSRGGEGINEQFF

j_call: TRBJ2-7
v_call: TRBV6-6
clone_size: -
cdr3_aa: CASSPGRTGWNEQYF

j_call: TRBJ2-3
v_call: TRBV27
clone_size: -
cdr3_aa: CASSTRSEGAQSTDTQYF

j_call: TRBJ1-1
v_call: TRBV5-1
clone_size: -
cdr3_aa: CASSLNPGGVTEAFF